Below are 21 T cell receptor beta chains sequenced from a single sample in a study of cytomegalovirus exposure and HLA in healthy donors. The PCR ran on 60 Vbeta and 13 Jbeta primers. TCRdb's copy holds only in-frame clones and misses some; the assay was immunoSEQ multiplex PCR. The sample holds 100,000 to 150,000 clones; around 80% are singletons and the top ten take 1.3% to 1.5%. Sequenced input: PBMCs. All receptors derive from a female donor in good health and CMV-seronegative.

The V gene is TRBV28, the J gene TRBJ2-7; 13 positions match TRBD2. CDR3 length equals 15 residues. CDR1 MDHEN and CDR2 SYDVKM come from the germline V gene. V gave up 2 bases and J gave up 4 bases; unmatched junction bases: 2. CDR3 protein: CASSLRLAGGYEQYF. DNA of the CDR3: TGTGCCAGCAGTTTAAGACTAGCGGGAGGTTACGAGCAGTACTTC. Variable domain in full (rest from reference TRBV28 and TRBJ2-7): DVKVTQSSRYLVKRTGEKVFLECVQDMDHENMFWYRQDPGLGLRLIYFSYDVKMKEKGDIPEGYSVSREKKERFSLILESASTNQTSMYLCASSLRLAGGYEQYFGPGTRLTVT.

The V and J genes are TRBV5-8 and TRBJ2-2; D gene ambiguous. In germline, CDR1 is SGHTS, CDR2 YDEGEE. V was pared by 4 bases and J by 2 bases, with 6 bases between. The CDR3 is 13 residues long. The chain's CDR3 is CASSRSNTGELFF. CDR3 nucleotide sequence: TGTGCCAGCAGCAGAAGCAACACCGGGGAGCTGTTTTTT.

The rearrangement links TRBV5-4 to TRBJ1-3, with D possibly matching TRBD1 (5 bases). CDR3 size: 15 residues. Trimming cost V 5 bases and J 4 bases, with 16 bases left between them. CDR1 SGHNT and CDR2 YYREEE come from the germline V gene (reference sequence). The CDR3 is CASSYAGGAGNTIYF. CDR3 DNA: TGTGCCAGCAGTTATGCGGGGGGAGCCGGAAACACCATATATTTT. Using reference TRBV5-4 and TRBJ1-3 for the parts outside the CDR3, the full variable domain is ETGVTQSPTHLIKTRGQQVTLRCSSQSGHNTVSWYQQALGQGPQFIFQYYREEENGRGNFPPRFSGLQFPNYSSELNVNALELDDSALYLCASSYAGGAGNTIYFGEGSWLTVV.

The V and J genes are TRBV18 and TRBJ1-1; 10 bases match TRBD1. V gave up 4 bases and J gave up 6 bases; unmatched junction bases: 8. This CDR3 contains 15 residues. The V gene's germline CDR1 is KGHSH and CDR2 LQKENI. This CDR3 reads CASSLTGQGRPEAFF. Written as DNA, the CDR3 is TGTGCCAGCTCACTCACGGGACAGGGGAGGCCTGAAGCTTTCTTT.

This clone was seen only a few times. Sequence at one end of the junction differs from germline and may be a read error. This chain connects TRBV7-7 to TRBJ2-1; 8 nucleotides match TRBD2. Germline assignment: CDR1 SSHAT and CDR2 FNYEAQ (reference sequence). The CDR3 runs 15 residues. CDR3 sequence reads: CASSLSGGGYNEQFF. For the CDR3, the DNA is TGTGCTAGCAGCTTATCAGGCGGGGGGTACAATGAGCAGTTCTTC.

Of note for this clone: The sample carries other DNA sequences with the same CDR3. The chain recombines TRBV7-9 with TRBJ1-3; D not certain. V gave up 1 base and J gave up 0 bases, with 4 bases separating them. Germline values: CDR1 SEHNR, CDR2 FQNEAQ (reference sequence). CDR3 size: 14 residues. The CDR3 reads CASSLVISGNTIYF. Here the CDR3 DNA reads TGTGCCAGCAGCTTAGTCATCTCTGGAAACACCATATATTTT. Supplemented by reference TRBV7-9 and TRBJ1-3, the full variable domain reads DTGVSQNPRHKITKRGQNVTFRCDPISEHNRLYWYRQTLGQGPEFLTYFQNEAQLEKSRLLSDRFSAERPKGSFSTLEIQRTEQGDSAMYLCASSLVISGNTIYFGEGSWLTVV.

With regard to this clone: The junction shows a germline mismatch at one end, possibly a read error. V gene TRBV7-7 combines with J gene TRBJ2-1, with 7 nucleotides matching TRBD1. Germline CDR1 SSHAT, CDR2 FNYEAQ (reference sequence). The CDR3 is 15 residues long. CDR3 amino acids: CASSLGAGGYNEQFF. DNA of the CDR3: TGTGCTAGCAGCTTAGGCGCAGGGGGCTACAATGAGCAGTTCTTC.

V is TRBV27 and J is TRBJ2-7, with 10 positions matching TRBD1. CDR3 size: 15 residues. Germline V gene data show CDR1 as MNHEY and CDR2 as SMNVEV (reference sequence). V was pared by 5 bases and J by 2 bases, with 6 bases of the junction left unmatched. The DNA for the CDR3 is TGTGCCAGCAGTAGAGCCGGGACAGGGGCCTACGAGCAGTACTTC. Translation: CASSRAGTGAYEQYF.

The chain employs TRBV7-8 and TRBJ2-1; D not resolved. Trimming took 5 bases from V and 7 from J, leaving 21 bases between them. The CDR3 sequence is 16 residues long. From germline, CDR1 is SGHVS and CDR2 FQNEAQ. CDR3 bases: TGTGCCAGCAGCCGGTTAGTTGGTCCCCTCGCGAATGAGCAGTTCTTC. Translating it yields CASSRLVGPLANEQFF.

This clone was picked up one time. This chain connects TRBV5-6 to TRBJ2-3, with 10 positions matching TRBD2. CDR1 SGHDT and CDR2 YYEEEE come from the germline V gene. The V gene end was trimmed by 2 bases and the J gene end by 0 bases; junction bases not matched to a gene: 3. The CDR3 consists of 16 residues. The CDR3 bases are TGTGCCAGCAGCTTTAGGACTAGCGGTAGCACAGATACGCAGTATTTT. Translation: CASSFRTSGSTDTQYF.

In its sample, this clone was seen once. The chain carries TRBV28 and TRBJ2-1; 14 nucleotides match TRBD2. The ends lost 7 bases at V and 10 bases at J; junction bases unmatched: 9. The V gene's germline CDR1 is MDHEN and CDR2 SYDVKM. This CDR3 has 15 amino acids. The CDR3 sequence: CASTEVGLAGGEQFF. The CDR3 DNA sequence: TGTGCCAGCACCGAAGTAGGACTAGCGGGAGGCGAGCAGTTCTTC.

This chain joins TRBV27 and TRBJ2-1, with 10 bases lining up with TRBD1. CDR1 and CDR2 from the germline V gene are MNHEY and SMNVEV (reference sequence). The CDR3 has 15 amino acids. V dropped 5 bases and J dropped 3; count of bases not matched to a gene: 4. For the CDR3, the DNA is TGTGCCAGCAGTCCGGACAGGGGGGTCTACAATGAGCAGTTCTTC. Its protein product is CASSPDRGVYNEQFF.

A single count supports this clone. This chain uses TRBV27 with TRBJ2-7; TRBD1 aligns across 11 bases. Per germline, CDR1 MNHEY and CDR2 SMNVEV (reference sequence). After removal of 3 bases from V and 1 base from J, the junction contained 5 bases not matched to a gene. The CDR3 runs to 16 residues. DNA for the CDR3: TGTGCCAGCAGTTTCGGACAGGGGGCGGTATCCTACGAGCAGTACTTC. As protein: CASSFGQGAVSYEQYF.

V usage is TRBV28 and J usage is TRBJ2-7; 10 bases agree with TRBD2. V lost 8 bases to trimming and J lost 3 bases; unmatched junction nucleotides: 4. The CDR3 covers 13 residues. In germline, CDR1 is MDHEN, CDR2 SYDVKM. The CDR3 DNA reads TGTGCCAGCCTTAGCGGGAGGTTCTACGAGCAGTACTTC. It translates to CASLSGRFYEQYF.

CDR3 amino acids: CASSPQFLGEQYF. The CDR3 DNA sequence: TGTGCCAGCAGTCCACAGTTCCTCGGCGAGCAGTACTTC. The rearrangement joins TRBV9 to TRBJ2-7; no firm D call. This CDR3 comprises 13 residues. CDR1 SGDLS and CDR2 YYNGEE come from the germline V gene. The V end was cut by 5 bases, the J end by 6 bases, with 15 bases between.

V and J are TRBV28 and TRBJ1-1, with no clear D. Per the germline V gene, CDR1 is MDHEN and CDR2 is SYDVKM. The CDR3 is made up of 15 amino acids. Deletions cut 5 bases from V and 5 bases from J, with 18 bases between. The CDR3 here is CASSTQRRRVTEAFF. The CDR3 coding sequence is TGTGCCAGCAGTACCCAGCGGAGGAGAGTGACTGAAGCTTTCTTT. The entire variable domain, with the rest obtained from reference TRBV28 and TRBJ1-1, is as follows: DVKVTQSSRYLVKRTGEKVFLECVQDMDHENMFWYRQDPGLGLRLIYFSYDVKMKEKGDIPEGYSVSREKKERFSLILESASTNQTSMYLCASSTQRRRVTEAFFGQGTRLTVV.

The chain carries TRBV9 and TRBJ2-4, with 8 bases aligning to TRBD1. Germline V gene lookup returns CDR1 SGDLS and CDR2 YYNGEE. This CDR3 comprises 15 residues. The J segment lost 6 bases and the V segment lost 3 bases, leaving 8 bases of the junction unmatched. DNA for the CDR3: TGTGCCAGCAGCGACAAACAGGGGGGAGGAAACATTCAGTACTTC. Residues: CASSDKQGGGNIQYF.

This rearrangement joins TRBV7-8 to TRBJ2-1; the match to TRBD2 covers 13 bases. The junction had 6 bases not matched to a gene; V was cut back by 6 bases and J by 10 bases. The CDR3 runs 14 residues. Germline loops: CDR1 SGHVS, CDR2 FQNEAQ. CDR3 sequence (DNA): TGTGCCAGCAGTCCCGGGACTAGCGGGAACGAGCAGTTCTTC. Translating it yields CASSPGTSGNEQFF.

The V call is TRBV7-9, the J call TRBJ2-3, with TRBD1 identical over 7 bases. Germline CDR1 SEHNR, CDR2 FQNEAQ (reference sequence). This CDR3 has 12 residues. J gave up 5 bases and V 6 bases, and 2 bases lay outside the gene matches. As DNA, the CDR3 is TGTGCCAGCAGAACAGGGGAAGATACGCAGTATTTT. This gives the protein CASRTGEDTQYF.

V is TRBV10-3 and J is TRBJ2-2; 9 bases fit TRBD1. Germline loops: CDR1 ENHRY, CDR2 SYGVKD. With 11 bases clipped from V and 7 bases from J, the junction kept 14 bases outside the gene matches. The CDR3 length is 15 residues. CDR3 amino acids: CAVGGTGNIGGELFF. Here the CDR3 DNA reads TGTGCCGTCGGTGGGACAGGGAATATCGGCGGGGAGCTGTTTTTT.

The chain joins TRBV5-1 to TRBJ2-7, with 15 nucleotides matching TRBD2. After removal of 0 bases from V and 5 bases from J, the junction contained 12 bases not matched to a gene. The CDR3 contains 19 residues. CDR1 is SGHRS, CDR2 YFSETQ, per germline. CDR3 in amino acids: CASSLVGRGTSGRFHEQYF. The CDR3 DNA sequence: TGCGCCAGCAGCTTGGTCGGACGGGGGACTAGCGGGAGGTTCCACGAGCAGTACTTC.